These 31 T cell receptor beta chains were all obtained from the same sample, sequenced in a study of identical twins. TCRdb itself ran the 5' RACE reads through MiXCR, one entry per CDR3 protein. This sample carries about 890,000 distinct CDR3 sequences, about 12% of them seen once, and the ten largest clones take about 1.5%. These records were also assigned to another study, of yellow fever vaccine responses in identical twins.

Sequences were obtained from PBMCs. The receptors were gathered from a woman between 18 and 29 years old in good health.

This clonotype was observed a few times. The CDR3 region is CASSPEGWTEAFF. Here the CDR3 DNA reads TGCGCCAGCAGCCCGGAAGGATGGACTGAAGCTTTCTTT. V gene TRBV5-1 combines with J gene TRBJ1-1, with D unclear. The CDR3 is made up of 13 amino acids. Trimming pared 4 bases from V and 5 bases from J, leaving 12 bases between. Germline V CDR1 and CDR2: SGHRS, YFSETQ.

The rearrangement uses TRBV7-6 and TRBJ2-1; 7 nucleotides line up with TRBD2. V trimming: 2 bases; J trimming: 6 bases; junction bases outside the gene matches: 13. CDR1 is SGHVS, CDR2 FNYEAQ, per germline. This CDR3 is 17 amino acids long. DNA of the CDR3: TGTGCCAGCAGCTTATATGTACTTGCGGGGAGGGGCAATGAGCAGTTCTTC. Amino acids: CASSLYVLAGRGNEQFF. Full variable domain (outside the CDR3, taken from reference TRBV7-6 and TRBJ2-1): GAGVSQSPRYKVTKRGQDVALRCDPISGHVSLYWYRQALGQGPEFLTYFNYEAQQDKSGLPNDRFSAERPEGSISTLTIQRTEQRDSAMYRCASSLYVLAGRGNEQFFGPGTRLTVL.

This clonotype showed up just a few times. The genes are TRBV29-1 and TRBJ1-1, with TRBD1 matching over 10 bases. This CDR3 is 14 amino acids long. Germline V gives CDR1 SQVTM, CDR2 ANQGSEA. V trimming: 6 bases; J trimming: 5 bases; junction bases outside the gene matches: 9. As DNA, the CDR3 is TGCAGCGTGAGGGACAGGGGAAGGCGGACTGAAGCTTTCTTT. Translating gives CSVRDRGRRTEAFF.

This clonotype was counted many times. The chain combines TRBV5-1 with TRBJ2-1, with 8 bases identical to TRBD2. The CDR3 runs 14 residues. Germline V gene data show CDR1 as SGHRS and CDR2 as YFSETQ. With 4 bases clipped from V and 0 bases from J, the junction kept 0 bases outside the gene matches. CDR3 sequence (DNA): TGCGCCAGCAGCGGGACTAGCTCCTACAATGAGCAGTTCTTC. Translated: CASSGTSSYNEQFF.

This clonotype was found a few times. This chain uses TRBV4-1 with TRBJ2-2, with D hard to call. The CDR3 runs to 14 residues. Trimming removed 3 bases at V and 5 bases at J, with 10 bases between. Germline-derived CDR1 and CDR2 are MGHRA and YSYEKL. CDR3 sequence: CASSQSQLTGELFF. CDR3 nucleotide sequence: TGCGCCAGCAGCCAGTCGCAGCTTACCGGGGAGCTGTTTTTT.

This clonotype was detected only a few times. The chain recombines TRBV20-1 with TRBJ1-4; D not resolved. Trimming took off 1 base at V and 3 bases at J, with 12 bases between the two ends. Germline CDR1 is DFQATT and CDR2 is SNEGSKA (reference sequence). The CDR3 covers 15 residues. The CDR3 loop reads CSARAYRAANEKLFF. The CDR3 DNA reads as TGCAGTGCTAGAGCCTACCGGGCGGCTAATGAAAAACTGTTTTTT.

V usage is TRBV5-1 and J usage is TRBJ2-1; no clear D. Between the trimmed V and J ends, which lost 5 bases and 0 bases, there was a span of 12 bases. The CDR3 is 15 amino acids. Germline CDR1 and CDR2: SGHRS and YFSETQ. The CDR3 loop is CASSLERNSYNEQFF. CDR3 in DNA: TGCGCCAGCAGTCTCGAGCGCAACTCCTACAATGAGCAGTTCTTC.

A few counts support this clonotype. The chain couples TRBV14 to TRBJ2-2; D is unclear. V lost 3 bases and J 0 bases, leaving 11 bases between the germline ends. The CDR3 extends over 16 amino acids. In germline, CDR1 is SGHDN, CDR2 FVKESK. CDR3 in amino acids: CASSHRTSSNTGELFF. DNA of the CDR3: TGTGCCAGCAGCCATAGGACCAGCTCGAACACCGGGGAGCTGTTTTTT.

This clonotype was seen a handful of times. Here the CDR3 reads CASSSWGQGNQPQHF. The CDR3 nucleotides are TGCGCCAGCAGTTCCTGGGGACAGGGCAATCAGCCCCAGCATTTT. The chain recombines TRBV5-1 with TRBJ1-5, with 8 bases fitting TRBD1. The CDR3 has 15 amino acids. J lost 2 bases, V lost 5 bases, and 6 bases had no gene match. CDR1 and CDR2 from the germline V gene are SGHRS and YFSETQ.

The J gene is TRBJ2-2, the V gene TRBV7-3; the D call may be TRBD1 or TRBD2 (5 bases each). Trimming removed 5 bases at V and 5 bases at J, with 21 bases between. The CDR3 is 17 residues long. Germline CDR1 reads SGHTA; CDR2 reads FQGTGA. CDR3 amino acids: CASSPSLLGERTGELFF. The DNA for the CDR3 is TGTGCCAGCAGCCCCTCCCTCTTGGGGGAGAGGACCGGGGAGCTGTTTTTT.

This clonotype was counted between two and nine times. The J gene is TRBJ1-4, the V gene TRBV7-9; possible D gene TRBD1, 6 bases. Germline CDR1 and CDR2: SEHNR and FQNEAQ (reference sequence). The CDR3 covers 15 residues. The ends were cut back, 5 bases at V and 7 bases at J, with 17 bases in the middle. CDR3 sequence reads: CASSESGGAGEKLFF. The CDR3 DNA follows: TGTGCCAGCAGCGAGAGTGGGGGCGCGGGTGAAAAACTGTTTTTT.

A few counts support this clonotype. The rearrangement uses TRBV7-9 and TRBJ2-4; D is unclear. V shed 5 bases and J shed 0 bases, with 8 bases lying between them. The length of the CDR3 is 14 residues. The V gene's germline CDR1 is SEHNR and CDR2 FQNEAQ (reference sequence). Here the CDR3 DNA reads TGTGCCAGCAGCCCAGTACTAGCCAAAAACATTCAGTACTTC. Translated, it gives CASSPVLAKNIQYF.

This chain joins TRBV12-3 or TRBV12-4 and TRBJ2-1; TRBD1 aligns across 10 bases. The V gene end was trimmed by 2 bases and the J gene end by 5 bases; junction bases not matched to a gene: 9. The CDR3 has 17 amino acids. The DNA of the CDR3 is TGTGCCAGCAGTTTAAGAGGGTGGGACAGGGGTGACAATGAGCAGTTCTTC. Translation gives CASSLRGWDRGDNEQFF.

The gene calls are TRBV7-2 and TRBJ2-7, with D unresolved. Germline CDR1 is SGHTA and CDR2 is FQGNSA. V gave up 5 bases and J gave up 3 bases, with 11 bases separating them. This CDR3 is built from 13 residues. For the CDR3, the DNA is TGTGCCAGCAGCCTCAACGGCGACTACGAGCAGTACTTC. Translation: CASSLNGDYEQYF.

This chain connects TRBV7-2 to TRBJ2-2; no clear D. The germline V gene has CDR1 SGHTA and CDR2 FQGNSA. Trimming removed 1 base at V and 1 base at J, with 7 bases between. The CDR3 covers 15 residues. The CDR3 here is CASSLGALNTGELFF. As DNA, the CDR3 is TGTGCCAGCAGCTTAGGGGCATTGAACACCGGGGAGCTGTTTTTT.

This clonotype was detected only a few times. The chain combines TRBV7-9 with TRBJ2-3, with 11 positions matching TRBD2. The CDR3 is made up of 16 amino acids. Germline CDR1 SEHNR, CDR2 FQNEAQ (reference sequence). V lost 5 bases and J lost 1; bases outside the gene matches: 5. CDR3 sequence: CASSKVAGGRTDTQYF. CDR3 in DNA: TGTGCCAGCAGCAAAGTAGCGGGGGGGCGCACAGATACGCAGTATTTT.

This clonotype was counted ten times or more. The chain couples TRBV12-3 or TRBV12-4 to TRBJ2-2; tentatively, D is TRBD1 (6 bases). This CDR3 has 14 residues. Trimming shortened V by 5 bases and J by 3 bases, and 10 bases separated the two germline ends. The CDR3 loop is CASSGQTYTGELFF. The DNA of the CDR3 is TGTGCCAGCAGTGGACAGACCTACACCGGGGAGCTGTTTTTT.

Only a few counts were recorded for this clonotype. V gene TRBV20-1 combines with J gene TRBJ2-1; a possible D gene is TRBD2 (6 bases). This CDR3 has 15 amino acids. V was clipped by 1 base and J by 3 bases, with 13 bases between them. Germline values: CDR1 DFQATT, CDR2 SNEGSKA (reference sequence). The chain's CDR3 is CSARARGGLYNEQFF. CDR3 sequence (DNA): TGCAGTGCTAGAGCCCGTGGGGGACTCTACAATGAGCAGTTCTTC.

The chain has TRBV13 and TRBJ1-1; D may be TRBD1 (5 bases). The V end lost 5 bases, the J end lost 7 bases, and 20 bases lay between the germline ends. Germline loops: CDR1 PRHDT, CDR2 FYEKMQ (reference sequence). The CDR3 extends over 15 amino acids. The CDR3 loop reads CASSKPPPGLSEAFF. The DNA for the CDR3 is TGTGCCAGCAGCAAACCTCCCCCGGGGCTGAGTGAAGCTTTCTTT.

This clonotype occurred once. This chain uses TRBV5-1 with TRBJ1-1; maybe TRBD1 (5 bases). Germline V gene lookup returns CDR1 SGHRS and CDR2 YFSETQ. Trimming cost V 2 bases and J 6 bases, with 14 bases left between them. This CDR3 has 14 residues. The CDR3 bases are TGCGCCAGCAGCTTCGCGGGAAGGGACGCTGAAGCTTTCTTT. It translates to CASSFAGRDAEAFF.

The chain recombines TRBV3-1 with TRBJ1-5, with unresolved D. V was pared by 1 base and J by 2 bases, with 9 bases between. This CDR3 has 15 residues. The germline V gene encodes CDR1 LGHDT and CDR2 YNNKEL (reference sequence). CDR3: CASSQAGVGNQPQHF. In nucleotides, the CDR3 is TGTGCCAGCAGCCAAGCTGGGGTTGGCAATCAGCCCCAGCATTTT.

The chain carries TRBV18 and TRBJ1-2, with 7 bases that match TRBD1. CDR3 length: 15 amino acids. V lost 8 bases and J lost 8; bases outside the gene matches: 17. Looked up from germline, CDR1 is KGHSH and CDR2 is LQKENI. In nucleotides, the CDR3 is TGTGCCAGCGCAACCCTAAAGACAGGGAGAGAAGGCTACACCTTC. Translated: CASATLKTGREGYTF.

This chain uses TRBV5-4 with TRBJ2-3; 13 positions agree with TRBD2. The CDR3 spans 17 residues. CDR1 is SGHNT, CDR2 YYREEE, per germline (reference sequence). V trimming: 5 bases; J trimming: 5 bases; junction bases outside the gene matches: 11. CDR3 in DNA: TGTGCCAGCAGGGATGGACTAGCGGGGGTGCTAGAAGATACGCAGTATTTT. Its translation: CASRDGLAGVLEDTQYF.

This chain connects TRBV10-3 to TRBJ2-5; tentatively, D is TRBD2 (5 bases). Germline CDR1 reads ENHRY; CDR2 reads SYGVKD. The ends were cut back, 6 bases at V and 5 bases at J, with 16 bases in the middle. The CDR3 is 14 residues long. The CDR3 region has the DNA TGTGCCATCAGCACTGGATTGGCGGGCGAGACCCAGTACTTC. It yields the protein CAISTGLAGETQYF.

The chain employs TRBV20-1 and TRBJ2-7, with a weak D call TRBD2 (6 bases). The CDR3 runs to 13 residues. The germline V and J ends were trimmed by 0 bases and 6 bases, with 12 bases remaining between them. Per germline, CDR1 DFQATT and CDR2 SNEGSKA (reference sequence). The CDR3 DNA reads TGCAGTGCTAGAGAGGGGGGAGTTGGCGAGCAGTACTTC. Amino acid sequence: CSAREGGVGEQYF.

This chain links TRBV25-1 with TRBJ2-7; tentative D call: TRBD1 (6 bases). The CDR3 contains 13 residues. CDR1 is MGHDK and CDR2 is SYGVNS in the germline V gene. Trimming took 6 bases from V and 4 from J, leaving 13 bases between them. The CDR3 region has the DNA TGTGCCAGCAGGGGGATTCAGGGGTACGAGCAGTACTTC. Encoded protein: CASRGIQGYEQYF.

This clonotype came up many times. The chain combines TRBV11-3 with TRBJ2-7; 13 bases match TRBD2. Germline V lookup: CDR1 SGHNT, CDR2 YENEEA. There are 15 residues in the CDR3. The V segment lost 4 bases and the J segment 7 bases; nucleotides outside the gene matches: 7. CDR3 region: CASSSRLAGGLEQYF. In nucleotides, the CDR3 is TGTGCCAGCAGCTCGAGACTAGCGGGAGGTCTAGAGCAGTACTTC.

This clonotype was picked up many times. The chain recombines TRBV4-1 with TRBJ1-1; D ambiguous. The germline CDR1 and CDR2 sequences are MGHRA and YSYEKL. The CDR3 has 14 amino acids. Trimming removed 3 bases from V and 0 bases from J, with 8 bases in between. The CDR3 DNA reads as TGCGCCAGCAGCCAGGGCAGTATGAACACTGAAGCTTTCTTT. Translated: CASSQGSMNTEAFF.

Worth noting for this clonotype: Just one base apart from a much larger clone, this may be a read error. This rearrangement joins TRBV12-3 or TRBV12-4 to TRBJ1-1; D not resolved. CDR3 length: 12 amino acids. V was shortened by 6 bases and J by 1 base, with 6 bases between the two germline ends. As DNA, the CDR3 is TGTGCCAGCAGGACAAGGAACACTGAAGCTTTCTTT. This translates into CASRTRNTEAFF.

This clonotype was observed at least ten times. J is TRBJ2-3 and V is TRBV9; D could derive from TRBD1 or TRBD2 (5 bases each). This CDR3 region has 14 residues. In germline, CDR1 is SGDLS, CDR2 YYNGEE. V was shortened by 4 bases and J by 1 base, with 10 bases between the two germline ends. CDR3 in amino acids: CASSPRDGTDTQYF. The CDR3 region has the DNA TGTGCCAGCAGCCCCCGGGACGGCACAGATACGCAGTATTTT.

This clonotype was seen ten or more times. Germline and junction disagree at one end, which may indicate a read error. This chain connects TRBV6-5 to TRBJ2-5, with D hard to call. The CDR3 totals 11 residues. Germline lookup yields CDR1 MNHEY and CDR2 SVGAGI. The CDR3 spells CASSYSREEYF. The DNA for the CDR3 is TGTGCCAGCAGCTACTCCCGTGAGGAGTACTTC.